This TCR beta chain was profiled in a study of blood T cell repertoires in COVID-19. Study-level background: Some COVID-19 samples were acute and others convalescent; all came from the United States, Italy and Spain. T cells, B-cell-depleted T cells, or PBMCs supplied cDNA or gDNA.

V was trimmed by 0 bases and J by 7 bases, leaving 10 bases between them. This CDR3 contains 14 residues. Germline-derived CDR1 and CDR2 are SGHDT and YYEEEE. The table came from immunoSEQ multiplex PCR; TCRdb's copy has only in-frame clones and leaves some out. Of just over 350,000 clones listed, less than 90% are singletons. Source material: PBMCs or T cells enriched from blood (not recorded which). J is TRBJ1-4 and V is TRBV5-6, with D possibly matching TRBD1 (5 bases). The receptor was derived from a woman aged 30 to 39 who had recovered from COVID-19. CDR3 sequence: CASSLEGAGEKLFF. DNA of the CDR3: TGTGCCAGCAGCTTGGAAGGGGCAGGTGAAAAACTGTTTTTT.